This TCR beta chain was recovered during a study of blood T cell repertoires in COVID-19. Profiling relied on immunoSEQ multiplex PCR, and the TCRdb table lists in-frame clones only, not all of them. The table has 130,000 to 150,000 clones, around 80% seen once. Germline CDR1 is MNHNS and CDR2 is SASEGT. The V gene lost 0 bases and the J gene lost 0 bases, with 12 bases spanning the gap. The CDR3 spans 17 residues. V and J are TRBV6-1 and TRBJ1-5; D may be TRBD1 (5 bases). Sequences were obtained from peripheral blood. The source of this sequence is a human donor in a cohort sampled during active COVID-19. The CDR3 sequence is CASSEAHDRYSNQPQHF. CDR3 bases: TGTGCCAGCAGTGAAGCTCACGACAGATATAGCAATCAGCCCCAGCATTTT.